This T cell receptor (beta chain) is from a study of cytomegalovirus exposure and HLA in healthy donors. The overall study: Genotyping of 400 or so donors showed that about 79% belonged to the Caucasian-associated ancestry cluster. Study-level results: The authors later linked a missense DCLRE1C variant to TCR beta V- and J-gene trimming. The study labeled under 200 TCR beta chains cytomegalovirus-associated.

This clone occurred once. Its antigen is still unknown. The PCR employed 60 Vbeta primers together with 13 Jbeta primers. Produced via immunoSEQ multiplex PCR; TCRdb's table is partial and in-frame only. The sample holds roughly 150,000 clones; 64% are singletons and the top ten take 3%. V was pared by 4 bases and J by 4 bases, with 13 bases between. In germline, CDR1 is MNHEY, CDR2 SVGAGI. CDR3 length: 15 amino acids. This chain joins TRBV6-5 and TRBJ2-2; possible D gene TRBD1, 5 bases. Specimen: PBMCs. The TCR originated in a woman in her twenties or thirties in good health and CMV-seropositive. The CDR3 DNA reads as TGTGCCAGCAGTTCGAGACAGTTGACCACCGGGGAGCTGTTTTTT. It translates to CASSSRQLTTGELFF.